One sample yielded the 2 T cell receptor beta chains listed below, sequenced in a study of vaccination effects on CD4 cells after COVID-19. Using immunoSEQ multiplex PCR, the repertoire was profiled, and TCRdb retains in-frame clones only, with some absent. This sample has around 66,000 clones; roughly 74% occur once, and the top ten carry over 2%. No antigen has been assigned to these receptors. Subsequent to 10 days of culture, CD4+ T cells were isolated. Each participant was administered two doses of either the BNT162b2 or the mRNA-1273 vaccine. This material consisted of CD4+ T cells from PBMCs cultured without peptide, taken after COVID-19 vaccination. All receptors come from a human donor who received a COVID-19 vaccine.

The chain joins TRBV5-8 to TRBJ1-1; the D gene is possibly TRBD1 (6 bases). Germline lookup yields CDR1 SGHTS and CDR2 YDEGEE. Trimming pared 0 bases from V and 3 bases from J, leaving 18 bases between. The CDR3 totals 17 residues. CDR3 in DNA: TGTGCCAGCAGCTTGGTCAGGGGCGCTCGACTGGACACTGAAGCTTTCTTT. Its translation is CASSLVRGARLDTEAFF.

This clone was recorded only once. A junction end diverges from the germline sequence, so it may reflect a read error. The chain links TRBV24-1 to TRBJ1-2; D gene ambiguous. Germline CDR1 and CDR2: KGHDR and SFDVKD. This CDR3 is built from 14 residues. CDR3 coding DNA: TGTGCCACCAGAAGAGGTGGGGAGAACTATGACTACACCTTC. Encoded protein: CATRRGGENYDYTF.